This TCR beta chain is drawn from a study of CD8+ T cells in alopecia areata. As for treatment: oral pan-JAK inhibitor, 5-10 mg twice daily. Trimming removed 5 bases at V and 3 bases at J, with 12 bases between. CDR1 is SGHNT, CDR2 YENEEA, per germline. This CDR3 has 14 amino acids. Investigators isolated RNA and reverse transcribed it into cDNA to act as the sequencing template. Method: immunoSEQ multiplex PCR; TCRdb's copy keeps in-frame clones and lacks some. The top ten hold roughly 17% of the sample, which has about 180,000 clones, around 58% seen once. The rearrangement uses TRBV11-3 and TRBJ2-3; perhaps TRBD2 as D (5 bases). This TCR came from a human donor with alopecia areata. This material consisted of CD4+ T cells sorted from blood, taken at approximately week 56, from a patient treated with tofacitinib. CDR3 residues: CASSPELDTDTQYF. The CDR3, as DNA: TGTGCCAGCAGCCCGGAACTAGATACAGATACGCAGTATTTT.